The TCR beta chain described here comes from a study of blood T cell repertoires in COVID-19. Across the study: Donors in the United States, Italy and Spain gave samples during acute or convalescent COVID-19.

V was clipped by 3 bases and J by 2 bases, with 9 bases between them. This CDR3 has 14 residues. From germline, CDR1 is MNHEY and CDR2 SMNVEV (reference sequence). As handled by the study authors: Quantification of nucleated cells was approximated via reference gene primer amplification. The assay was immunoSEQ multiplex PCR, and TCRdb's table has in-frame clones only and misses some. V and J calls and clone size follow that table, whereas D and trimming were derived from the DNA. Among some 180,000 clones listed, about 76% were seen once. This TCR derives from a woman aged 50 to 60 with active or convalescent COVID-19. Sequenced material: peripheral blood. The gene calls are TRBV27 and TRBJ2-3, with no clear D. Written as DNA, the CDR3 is TGTGCCAGCAGTTTGAGTGTCGACACAGATACGCAGTATTTT. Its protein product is CASSLSVDTDTQYF.